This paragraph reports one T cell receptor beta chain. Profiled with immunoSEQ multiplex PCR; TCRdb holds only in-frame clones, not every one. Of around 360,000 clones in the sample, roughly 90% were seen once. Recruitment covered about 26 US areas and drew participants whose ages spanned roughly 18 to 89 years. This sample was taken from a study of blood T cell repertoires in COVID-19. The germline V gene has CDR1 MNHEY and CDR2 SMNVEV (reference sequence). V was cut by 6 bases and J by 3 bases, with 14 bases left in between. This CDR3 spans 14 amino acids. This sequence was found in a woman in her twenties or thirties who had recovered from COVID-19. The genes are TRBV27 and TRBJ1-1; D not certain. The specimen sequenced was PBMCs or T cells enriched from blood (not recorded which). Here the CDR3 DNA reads TGTGCCAGCAGCATCCATCGTAGTTACACTGAAGCTTTCTTT. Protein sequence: CASSIHRSYTEAFF.